The 21 T cell receptor beta chains given below trace back to one sample, sequenced in a study of blood T cells in healthy people across ages (dated by TCRdb to the mid-2010s). The receptor library was made with 5' RACE. The run used an Illumina HiSeq 2500. A second PCR of roughly 7 to 12 cycles was run with a J-beta primer mix and a sample-barcoded 5' primer. In-frame beta chains were kept once TCRdb had trimmed the public reads at Q25 with fastp and called clones with MiXCR. CDR3 protein sequences are deduplicated, and each keeps its most common genes and DNA. The sample table lists 1 million or so distinct CDR3 sequences, 35% to 50% of them with a count of one. The top ten clones comprise under 20% of the sample. Sequenced input: blood. These receptors were taken from a woman aged 60-75 years in good health.

The sample holds a few counts of this clonotype. The V and J genes are TRBV25-1 and TRBJ2-1; 8 bases agree with TRBD2. The CDR3 runs to 15 residues. Germline CDR1 and CDR2: MGHDK and SYGVNS. The J segment lost 9 bases and the V segment lost 4 bases, leaving 11 bases of the junction unmatched. CDR3 in amino acids: CASSGVSGSFSEQFF. The CDR3 bases are TGTGCCAGCAGTGGGGTGAGCGGGAGTTTTAGTGAGCAGTTCTTC.

The chain carries TRBV28 and TRBJ2-1; 9 nucleotides agree with TRBD2. Germline CDR1 and CDR2: MDHEN and SYDVKM. The CDR3 covers 12 residues. The V and J ends lost 5 bases and 15 bases, in that order; junction bases with no gene match: 8. The CDR3 sequence is CASSLGGTSPFF. The CDR3 DNA follows: TGTGCCAGCAGTCTGGGGGGGACTAGCCCGTTCTTC. The full variable domain, completed using reference TRBV28 and TRBJ2-1, is DVKVTQSSRYLVKRTGEKVFLECVQDMDHENMFWYRQDPGLGLRLIYFSYDVKMKEKGDIPEGYSVSREKKERFSLILESASTNQTSMYLCASSLGGTSPFFGPGTRLTVL.

This sequence joins TRBV21-1 and TRBJ2-5. The DNA end lines up better with TRBJ2-7; the J call may be wrong. TRBV21-1 is classified as a pseudogene. The CDR3 has 15 residues. The CDR3 nucleotides read TGTGCCAGCAGCACAAATGGCGTGGAGACCTACGAGCAGTACTTC. Translated, it gives CASSTNGVETYEQYF.

This clonotype occurred a few times. The J gene is TRBJ1-2, the V gene TRBV28, with 9 bases fitting TRBD1. The CDR3 loop spans 15 amino acids. Unmatched junction bases numbered 6, after V lost 6 bases and J lost 1 base. CDR1 and CDR2 (germline): MDHEN, SYDVKM. This CDR3 is CASSPQGAYNYGYTF. The CDR3, as DNA: TGTGCCAGCAGCCCACAGGGGGCCTATAACTATGGCTACACCTTC.

V gene TRBV6-1 combines with J gene TRBJ1-1, with 7 bases lining up with TRBD1. Germline V gene sequence: CDR1 MNHNS, CDR2 SASEGT. The CDR3 runs 17 residues. V was pared by 6 bases and J by 1 base, with 14 bases of the junction left unmatched. Written as DNA, the CDR3 is TGTGCCAGCAGACAGACCGGGACAGCCGCAGCGAACACTGAAGCTTTCTTT. Translation: CASRQTGTAAANTEAFF.

This clonotype was counted between two and nine times. The chain has TRBV29-1 and TRBJ2-5; D call uncertain. The CDR3 contains 14 residues. With 7 bases removed from V and 1 base from J, the gap between germline ends came to 16 bases. Germline V gene data show CDR1 as SQVTM and CDR2 as ANQGSEA. The CDR3, as DNA: TGCAGCGAGGTGAGGATAAACCGCCAAGAGACCCAGTACTTC. Residues: CSEVRINRQETQYF.

J is TRBJ2-4 and V is TRBV3-1; 8 nucleotides align to TRBD2. The DNA end is more similar to TRBJ2-7, so the J call may be wrong. Germline lookup yields CDR1 LGHDT and CDR2 YNNKEL (reference sequence). The CDR3 spans 16 residues. DNA of the CDR3: TGTGCCAGCAGCCAAGATAGGGGGACGGGAGGGACCGAGCAGTACTTC. It encodes CASSQDRGTGGTEQYF.

The J gene is TRBJ2-7, the V gene TRBV9; D possibly corresponds to TRBD2 (5 bases). The V gene's germline CDR1 is SGDLS and CDR2 YYNGEE. Trimming left V 0 bases short and J 2 bases short, with 9 bases between. This CDR3 is built from 14 residues. CDR3 DNA sequence: TGTGCCAGCAGCGTAGCGGGATCGGCCTACGAGCAGTACTTC. Its translation: CASSVAGSAYEQYF.

This clonotype was seen a few times. The chain carries TRBV27 and TRBJ2-7, with 7 positions matching TRBD1. Judging by the DNA end, TRBJ2-5 fits better; the J call may be wrong. Germline V CDR1 and CDR2: MNHEY, SMNVEV (reference sequence). This CDR3 region has 14 residues. The CDR3: CASSLYRGGETQYF. In nucleotides, the CDR3 is TGTGCCAGCAGTCTGTACAGGGGTGGAGAGACCCAGTACTTC.

The chain is built from TRBV10-3 and TRBJ2-1; D not resolved. The CDR3 consists of 14 residues. V dropped 6 bases and J dropped 4 bases, with 13 bases sitting between them. The germline V gene has CDR1 ENHRY and CDR2 SYGVKD. As DNA, the CDR3 is TGTGCCATCAGCCCCGTTTGGGATTACAATGAGCAGTTCTTC. This encodes CAISPVWDYNEQFF.

The V call is TRBV7-2, the J call TRBJ2-4, with 10 bases fitting TRBD1. This CDR3 comprises 15 residues. CDR1 is SGHTA and CDR2 is FQGNSA in the germline V gene. V trimming: 5 bases; J trimming: 8 bases; junction bases outside the gene matches: 9. The CDR3 spells CASSPRTGGTDIQYF. CDR3 nucleotides: TGTGCCAGCAGCCCGAGGACAGGGGGTACAGACATTCAGTACTTC.

This clonotype was seen only a few times. V and J are TRBV20-1 and TRBJ2-1; D not resolved. Trimming shortened V by 3 bases and J by 6 bases, and 18 bases separated the two germline ends. The CDR3 loop spans 15 amino acids. From germline, CDR1 is DFQATT and CDR2 SNEGSKA (reference sequence). The CDR3 sequence: CSASQAETGRNEQFF. The CDR3 DNA sequence: TGCAGTGCTAGCCAAGCAGAAACGGGTCGCAATGAGCAGTTCTTC.

This chain uses TRBV12-3 or TRBV12-4 with TRBJ2-1; perhaps D is TRBD1 or TRBD2 (5 bases each). V was pared by 2 bases and J by 9 bases, with 14 bases between. The CDR3 consists of 14 residues. In DNA form, the CDR3 reads TGTGCCAGCAGTTTACGACCTGGGGCGGGTGAGCAGTTCTTC. Amino acids: CASSLRPGAGEQFF.

This chain joins TRBV7-6 and TRBJ2-3; tentative D call: TRBD2 (5 bases). CDR1 and CDR2 (germline): SGHVS, FNYEAQ. The CDR3 extends over 15 amino acids. V lost 6 bases and J 5 bases, leaving 18 bases between the germline ends. The CDR3 DNA follows: TGTGCCAGCAGGGCTTGGGAGACGGCGGGAGATACGCAGTATTTT. Its translation is CASRAWETAGDTQYF.

V and J are TRBV7-9 and TRBJ2-2; D is unclear. The V end lost 5 bases, the J end lost 2 bases, and 12 bases lay between the germline ends. In germline, CDR1 is SEHNR, CDR2 FQNEAQ (reference sequence). This CDR3 has 15 amino acids. The CDR3 region is CASSLTGINTGELFF. CDR3 bases: TGTGCCAGCAGCCTGACTGGAATAAACACCGGGGAGCTGTTTTTT.

This chain joins TRBV2 and TRBJ2-4, with 8 bases identical to TRBD1. The V gene end was trimmed by 2 bases and the J gene end by 4 bases; junction bases not matched to a gene: 1. Germline-derived CDR1 and CDR2 are SNHLY and FYNNEI. The CDR3 is 14 amino acids. In DNA, the CDR3 is TGTGCCAGCAGTGAAAGGACAGGGAAAAACATTCAGTACTTC. It encodes CASSERTGKNIQYF.

The chain links TRBV27 to TRBJ1-1; 10 bases are a match to TRBD1. The junction had 3 bases not matched to a gene; V was cut back by 7 bases and J by 4 bases. This CDR3 has 13 residues. CDR1 MNHEY and CDR2 SMNVEV come from the germline V gene (reference sequence). CDR3 sequence reads: CASTDRGRTEAFF. CDR3 DNA sequence: TGTGCCAGCACAGACAGGGGGCGCACTGAAGCTTTCTTT.

This rearrangement joins TRBV27 to TRBJ1-6; no clear D gene. V lost 5 bases and J lost 13, with 12 bases in between. Germline V gene data show CDR1 as MNHEY and CDR2 as SMNVEV (reference sequence). The CDR3 runs 12 residues. As DNA, the CDR3 is TGTGCCAGCAGTGATGAAGGACGGCCCCTCCACTTT. This codes for CASSDEGRPLHF.

This clonotype was observed a handful of times. CDR3 sequence: CASSLGPGPNEQFF. CDR3 sequence (DNA): TGCGCCAGCAGCTTGGGACCCGGCCCCAATGAGCAGTTCTTC. The chain has TRBV5-1 and TRBJ2-1; D is ambiguous. The CDR3 is made up of 14 amino acids. CDR1 and CDR2 from the germline V gene are SGHRS and YFSETQ. V was trimmed by 0 bases and J by 6 bases, leaving 10 bases between them.

This clonotype was counted only a few times. The genes are TRBV5-1 and TRBJ2-6, with D hard to call. Trimming left V 0 bases short and J 0 bases short, with 7 bases between. This CDR3 has 16 amino acids. Germline CDR1 reads SGHRS; CDR2 reads YFSETQ. The CDR3 DNA follows: TGCGCCAGCAGCTTGGAGGGAAACTCTGGGGCCAACGTCCTGACTTTC. Its protein is CASSLEGNSGANVLTF.

The V and J genes are TRBV12-3 or TRBV12-4 and TRBJ1-2; TRBD1 agrees at 8 bases. Germline trimming cut 7 bases from V and 5 bases from J; bases unmatched to any gene: 9. This CDR3 comprises 14 residues. CDR3 DNA: TGTGCCAGCAAACTGGCAGGGGGCGTTTATGGCTACACCTTC. Its protein product is CASKLAGGVYGYTF.